This T cell receptor (beta chain) was identified during a study of human T cells and chemical hapten exposure. Time point defined: patch test 3, about 24 weeks after DPC sensitization. Treatment defined: therapeutic diphenylcyclopropenone sensitization with weekly scalp DPC. Attachment of unique molecular identifiers to individual cDNA molecules was performed in the library. TCRdb recomputed calls from the RACE reads with MiXCR, one row per CDR3 protein. The sample has about 84,000 distinct CDR3 sequences; about a tenth are singletons. The ends were cut back, 2 bases at V and 6 bases at J, with 20 bases in the middle. CDR1 MNHNY and CDR2 SVGAGI come from the germline V gene (reference sequence). This CDR3 has 17 amino acids. Ten or more counts support this clonotype.

This receptor was taken from a woman aged 45-59 years with alopecia areata. Some clones in this sample may be carry-over from other donors' samples. The chain has TRBV6-6 and TRBJ2-1; no firm D call. The sequencing here drew on whole blood, taken in connection with sensitization to the hapten diphenylcyclopropenone (DPC). In nucleotides, the CDR3 is TGTGCCAGCAGTTACCAAAAACGGGTCCAGGAATTCAATGAGCAGTTCTTC. Protein sequence: CASSYQKRVQEFNEQFF.